What follows are 6 T cell receptor beta chains derived from one specimen sequenced in a study of blood T cell repertoires in COVID-19. Produced via immunoSEQ multiplex PCR; TCRdb's table is partial and in-frame only. Found here are over 200,000 clones, about 83% of them singletons; the top ten hold 8.2%. The sample taken for sequencing was peripheral blood. These receptors came from a woman aged 50 to 60 with acute or convalescent COVID-19.

The rearrangement uses TRBV4-2 and TRBJ2-7; 12 bases are shared with TRBD2. CDR3 size: 16 residues. Germline CDR1 and CDR2: LGHNA and YNFKEQ. The junction had 7 bases not matched to a gene; V was cut back by 5 bases and J by 2 bases. The DNA of the CDR3 is TGTGCCAGCAGCATAGCGACTAGCGGGAGTCCCTACGAGCAGTACTTC. This encodes CASSIATSGSPYEQYF.

This chain connects TRBV6-5 to TRBJ2-1, with D possibly TRBD2 on 6 matching bases. The germline CDR1 and CDR2 sequences are MNHEY and SVGAGI. The CDR3 has 12 residues. Trimming pared 6 bases from V and 12 bases from J, leaving 15 bases between. The chain's CDR3 is CASRKEWRGQFF. CDR3 bases: TGTGCCAGCAGGAAGGAGTGGCGGGGGCAGTTCTTC.

This clone was seen a single time. The gene calls are TRBV11-3 and TRBJ1-1, with D unclear. The CDR3 has 14 amino acids. Germline V gives CDR1 SGHNT, CDR2 YENEEA. Trimming pared 5 bases from V and 4 bases from J, leaving 14 bases between. CDR3 nucleotide sequence: TGTGCCAGCAGCGCAGACGGCCCGGGCACTGAAGCTTTCTTT. Translating it yields CASSADGPGTEAFF. Combining the CDR3 with reference TRBV11-3 and TRBJ1-1 gives the whole variable domain EAGVVQSPRYKIIEKKQPVAFWCNPISGHNTLYWYLQNLGQGPELLIRYENEEAVDDSQLPKDRFSAERLKGVDSTLKIQPAELGDSAVYLCASSADGPGTEAFFGQGTRLTVV.

This clone turned up a few times. This chain links TRBV30 with TRBJ2-7; 12 bases map to TRBD2. The junction had 6 bases not matched to a gene; V was cut back by 1 base and J by 2 bases. The CDR3 spans 16 residues. Germline lookup yields CDR1 GTSNPN and CDR2 SVGIG (reference sequence). The CDR3 coding sequence is TGTGCCTGGAGTGCAGCCCCTAGCGGGAGGGCCTACGAGCAGTACTTC. As protein: CAWSAAPSGRAYEQYF.

V usage is TRBV10-3 and J usage is TRBJ1-5; a weak D match, TRBD1 (5 bases). The CDR3 has 14 residues. Trimming removed 0 bases from V and 6 bases from J, with 9 bases in between. CDR1 is ENHRY, CDR2 SYGVKD, per germline. The CDR3 spells CAISESGGSQPQHF. In DNA form, the CDR3 reads TGTGCCATCAGTGAGTCGGGGGGTTCTCAGCCCCAGCATTTT.

This chain uses TRBV30 with TRBJ1-4; no clear D gene. V was shortened by 3 bases and J by 3 bases, with 17 bases between the two germline ends. From germline, CDR1 is GTSNPN and CDR2 SVGIG (reference sequence). The CDR3 loop spans 16 amino acids. The CDR3 region is CAWSPWEGGPNEKLFF. The CDR3 nucleotides read TGTGCCTGGAGCCCCTGGGAGGGTGGACCTAATGAAAAACTGTTTTTT. Combining the CDR3 with reference TRBV30 and TRBJ1-4 gives the whole variable domain SQTIHQWPATLVQPVGSPLSLECTVEGTSNPNLYWYRQAAGRGLQLLFYSVGIGQISSEVPQNLSASRPQDRQFILSSKKLLLSDSGFYLCAWSPWEGGPNEKLFFGSGTQLSVL.